The entry below describes one TCR beta chain. Its specificity is unknown. Its ends do not fully match the called genes, so a read error is possible. This sample was included in a study of metastatic and nonmetastatic thyroid tumors. TCRdb re-called the PCR reads via MiXCR. The sample shows 43,000 or so clones, roughly 3.9% of them seen only once. There were no patients who had received any treatment before thyroid surgery. Study results and caveats: As reported, TCR beta diversity in blood and tumor was significantly higher in malignant thyroid tumors than in benign nodules.

This receptor was obtained from a female donor with papillary thyroid cancer or a benign thyroid nodule (not recorded which). Some clones in this sample may be carry-over from other donors' samples. Sample: blood.

Written as DNA, the CDR3 is TGTGCCAGCAGCCCCCCCGGGCGGGAGGGTTACGGGCAGTGCTTC. This encodes CASSPPGREGYGQCF. This chain uses TRBV9 with TRBJ2-7, with 9 nucleotides matching TRBD2. The CDR3 spans 15 residues. Germline V gives CDR1 SGDLS, CDR2 YYNGEE.